This passage covers 20 T cell receptor beta chains from one sample sequenced in a study of Ad26.COV2.S vaccination and SARS-CoV-2 variants (dated by TCRdb to the early 2020s). The sample's treatment or condition, from its label and the paper: about 20 received Ad26.COV2.S at low or high dose, single or two shots; about five received placebo; per-sample allocation not given. Repertoires of vaccine and placebo recipients were sequenced from samples taken on day 63 after the first injection. The library was prepared using the immunoSEQ multiplex PCR assay. In TCRdb, the immuneACCESS table is reduced to in-frame sequences with V and J assigned. These tables do not hold every clone; where another copy was compared, an unresolved V gene accounts for under half, and the others remain unexplained. The sample table holds about 680,000 clones, of which 70% to 90% were seen once. About 1.5% of the sample comes from the top ten.

The source was peripheral blood, collected in a trial of Ad26.COV2.S vaccine versus placebo. These receptors all stem from a person between 18 and 65 years old who received the Ad26.COV2.S COVID-19 vaccine or a placebo.

Remarks on this clone: The identical CDR3 is also encoded by other nucleotide sequences in the sample. This chain uses TRBV10-1 with TRBJ2-1; D is undetermined. From germline, CDR1 is WNHNN and CDR2 SYGVQD (reference sequence). The CDR3 length is 12 residues. The V and J ends lost 3 bases and 4 bases respectively, with 4 bases between them. The CDR3 DNA reads TGCGCCAGCAGTGACCTATACAATGAGCAGTTCTTC. Amino acid sequence: CASSDLYNEQFF.

The chain recombines TRBV19 with TRBJ1-5; TRBD1 matches 10 bases. CDR1 is LNHDA, CDR2 SQIVND, per germline (reference sequence). The CDR3 spans 16 residues. V lost 1 base and J lost 7; bases outside the gene matches: 7. CDR3: CASSIVGTGVGQPQHF. CDR3 DNA: TGTGCCAGTAGTATAGTAGGGACAGGGGTGGGACAGCCCCAGCATTTT.

This chain links TRBV30 with TRBJ1-1; D perhaps matches TRBD1 (5 bases). Germline V gene lookup returns CDR1 GTSNPN and CDR2 SVGIG (reference sequence). This CDR3 is built from 11 residues. The CDR3 reads CASTGETEAFF. The CDR3 DNA follows: TGTGCTTCTACGGGGGAAACTGAAGCTTTCTTT.

The J gene is TRBJ2-1, the V gene TRBV27; the match to TRBD2 covers 16 bases. The CDR3 has 15 amino acids. Per germline, CDR1 MNHEY and CDR2 SMNVEV (reference sequence). Trimming took 2 bases from V and 10 from J; bases not matched to a gene: 2. The CDR3 DNA is TGTGCCAGCAGTTTAATGGGACTAGCGGGAGGGGAGCAGTTCTTC. This encodes CASSLMGLAGGEQFF.

The gene calls are TRBV6-5 and TRBJ1-3; unclear D gene. Germline values: CDR1 MNHEY, CDR2 SVGAGI. CDR3 length equals 16 residues. The V and J ends lost 0 bases and 0 bases respectively, with 9 bases between them. The CDR3 reads CASSYSPHNSGNTIYF. The CDR3 bases are TGTGCCAGCAGTTACTCCCCCCACAACTCTGGAAACACCATATATTTT.

The chain is built from TRBV5-1 and TRBJ2-3; weak D call: TRBD1 (6 bases). This CDR3 has 17 amino acids. Germline loops: CDR1 SGHRS, CDR2 YFSETQ. V shed 3 bases and J shed 7 bases, with 24 bases lying between them. For the CDR3, the DNA is TGCGCCAGCAGCTCTCAACCCAGGGGTACCGTAGGGAATACGCAGTATTTT. It codes for CASSSQPRGTVGNTQYF.

The genes are TRBV5-1 and TRBJ1-1; 8 positions agree with TRBD1. Looked up from germline, CDR1 is SGHRS and CDR2 is YFSETQ. V dropped 2 bases and J dropped 5; count of bases not matched to a gene: 8. CDR3 length: 15 amino acids. The CDR3 sequence is CASSFAGGTGTEAFF. In DNA, the CDR3 is TGCGCCAGCAGCTTCGCAGGGGGCACGGGGACTGAAGCTTTCTTT.

In this sample, this clone turned up once. V gene TRBV11-2 combines with J gene TRBJ2-7, with 8 bases identical to TRBD2. CDR1 SGHAT and CDR2 FQNNGV come from the germline V gene. The V gene end was trimmed by 5 bases and the J gene end by 7 bases; junction bases not matched to a gene: 13. CDR3 length: 15 amino acids. CDR3 sequence: CASSLRLAPRWEQYF. The CDR3 region has the DNA TGTGCCAGCAGCCTTAGACTAGCGCCACGATGGGAGCAGTACTTC.

The V gene is TRBV19, the J gene TRBJ2-3; D not certain. The germline V gene has CDR1 LNHDA and CDR2 SQIVND (reference sequence). Trimming took off 5 bases at V and 2 bases at J, with 8 bases between the two ends. The CDR3 is made up of 13 amino acids. The CDR3 region is CASSGGVTDTQYF. The CDR3 DNA is TGTGCCAGTAGTGGTGGGGTCACAGATACGCAGTATTTT.

V gene TRBV3-1 (or the pseudogene TRBV3-2) combines with J gene TRBJ2-2; 10 bases align to TRBD2. V lost 4 bases and J lost 7; bases outside the gene matches: 6. CDR1 and CDR2 (germline): LGHDT, YNNKEL (reference sequence). The CDR3 sequence is 15 residues long. CDR3 sequence: CASSLLAGVVGELFF. CDR3 in DNA: TGTGCCAGCAGCCTCCTAGCGGGAGTCGTCGGGGAGCTGTTTTTT.

The genes are TRBV9 and TRBJ2-3; TRBD2 matches 7 bases. Germline CDR1 and CDR2: SGDLS and YYNGEE. J gave up 1 base and V 1 base, and 0 bases lay outside the gene matches. The CDR3 covers 14 residues. Here the CDR3 reads CASSVRGGTDTQYF. The CDR3 nucleotides are TGTGCCAGCAGCGTACGGGGGGGCACAGATACGCAGTATTTT.

The chain is built from TRBV29-1 and TRBJ2-7; a weak D match, TRBD2 (5 bases). V was trimmed by 7 bases and J by 3 bases, leaving 16 bases between them. CDR3 size: 13 residues. Germline V lookup: CDR1 SQVTM, CDR2 ANQGSEA. The CDR3: CSASVGSFYEQYF. CDR3 coding DNA: TGCAGCGCCTCGGTGGGGAGCTTCTACGAGCAGTACTTC.

This chain's CDR3 is CASKAGPSTDTQYF. The CDR3 region has the DNA TGTGCCAGCAAAGCGGGACCAAGCACAGATACGCAGTATTTT. The genes are TRBV2 and TRBJ2-3; 7 positions agree with TRBD2. The CDR3 totals 14 residues. Germline CDR1 and CDR2: SNHLY and FYNNEI. The V and J ends lost 7 bases and 0 bases, in that order; junction bases with no gene match: 4. Drawing the rest from reference TRBV2 and TRBJ2-3, the complete variable domain is EPEVTQTPSHQVTQMGQEVILRCVPISNHLYFYWYRQILGQKVEFLVSFYNNEISEKSEIFDDQFSVERPDGSNFTLKIRSTKLEDSAMYFCASKAGPSTDTQYFGPGTRLTVL.

This clone was counted a few times. This rearrangement joins TRBV11-2 to TRBJ2-7, with TRBD1 identical over 7 bases. J lost 3 bases, V lost 6 bases, and 5 bases had no gene match. The CDR3 totals 13 residues. Germline V gene data show CDR1 as SGHAT and CDR2 as FQNNGV. The CDR3 region is CASRWTGLYEQYF. The CDR3 DNA follows: TGTGCCAGCAGATGGACAGGCCTCTACGAGCAGTACTTC.

V and J are TRBV3-1 (or the pseudogene TRBV3-2) and TRBJ1-2; 7 nucleotides match TRBD1. The CDR3 runs 15 residues. The trim removed 3 bases at V and 5 bases at J, leaving 9 bases unmatched. Looked up from germline, CDR1 is LGHDT and CDR2 is YNNKEL (reference sequence). The CDR3, as DNA: TGTGCCAGCAGCCAGACAGGGAGGGGTTTGTATGGCTACACCTTC. Translated, it gives CASSQTGRGLYGYTF.

V and J are TRBV30 and TRBJ1-5; a weak D match, TRBD1 (5 bases). The CDR3 is made up of 15 amino acids. V dropped 3 bases and J dropped 0 bases, with 12 bases sitting between them. CDR1 GTSNPN and CDR2 SVGIG come from the germline V gene (reference sequence). CDR3 residues: CAWSGRGTSNQPQHF. As DNA, the CDR3 is TGTGCCTGGAGCGGAAGGGGCACTAGCAATCAGCCCCAGCATTTT.

The chain joins TRBV4-2 to TRBJ2-7; D possibly uses TRBD1 or TRBD2 (5 bases each). The CDR3 is 14 residues long. The germline gives CDR1 LGHNA, CDR2 YNFKEQ. V was clipped by 4 bases and J by 5 bases, with 15 bases between them. CDR3: CASSPARGRDEQYF. In DNA, the CDR3 is TGTGCCAGCAGCCCCGCCCGGGGACGGGACGAGCAGTACTTC.

The J gene is TRBJ2-1, the V gene TRBV5-1; 7 bases agree with TRBD1. The germline V gene encodes CDR1 SGHRS and CDR2 YFSETQ. CDR3 length equals 15 residues. Trimming removed 1 base from V and 8 bases from J; junction bases left unmatched: 9. CDR3 residues: CASSLWGQNVDEQFF. DNA for the CDR3: TGCGCCAGCAGCTTGTGGGGACAGAACGTCGATGAGCAGTTCTTC.

To note about this clone: With only one base between it and a far larger clone, this is likely a read error. This chain connects TRBV6-2 or TRBV6-3 to TRBJ2-7, with D uncertain. The CDR3 spans 11 residues. V dropped 5 bases and J dropped 0 bases, with 2 bases sitting between them. Germline-derived CDR1 and CDR2 are MNHEY and SVGEGT. The CDR3 region is CASSVSYEQYF. DNA for the CDR3: TGTGCCAGCAGTGTCTCCTACGAGCAGTACTTC.

In its sample, this clone was seen a few times. The chain combines TRBV11-2 with TRBJ2-7; D gene ambiguous. Trimming removed 0 bases from V and 2 bases from J, with 11 bases in between. CDR1 is SGHAT and CDR2 is FQNNGV in the germline V gene. The CDR3 is 15 amino acids. For the CDR3, the DNA is TGTGCCAGCAGCTTAGATCTACAGTCCGCCTACGAGCAGTACTTC. It specifies CASSLDLQSAYEQYF. Complete variable domain (other parts from reference TRBV11-2 and TRBJ2-7): EAGVAQSPRYKIIEKRQSVAFWCNPISGHATLYWYQQILGQGPKLLIQFQNNGVVDDSQLPKDRFSAERLKGVDSTLKIQPAKLEDSAVYLCASSLDLQSAYEQYFGPGTRLTVT.